This T cell receptor beta chain was sequenced during a study of PD-1 blockade in classical Hodgkin lymphoma. Measured with immunoSEQ multiplex PCR; TCRdb has only the in-frame clones, and not every one. The sample gives about 75,000 clones, about 92% of which show up once; over 6.5% is in the top ten. Each patient relapsed following autologous stem cell transplantation, and prior brentuximab vedotin exposure differed. Per germline, CDR1 LNHDA and CDR2 SQIVND (reference sequence). This CDR3 is built from 13 residues. J lost 11 bases, V lost 10 bases, and 12 bases had no gene match. Sequencing was performed on peripheral blood mononuclear cells (PBMCs), taken at baseline. The chain has TRBV19 and TRBJ2-1; 9 bases align to TRBD2. The sequence was collected from a human donor with classical Hodgkin lymphoma. CDR3 sequence (DNA): TGTGCCACCCATCTAGCGGGACAAGAAAAGCAGTTCTTC. It yields the protein CATHLAGQEKQFF.